These 23 T cell receptor beta chains came from one sample sequenced in a study of brain T cells in children with intractable seizures (dated by TCRdb to the early 2020s). What the time point label conveys for this sample: resected brain tissue, or blood drawn just prior to surgery. Preparation of the library involved the immunoSEQ multiplex PCR assay. In its TCRdb copy, this immuneACCESS table keeps in-frame sequences only and misses some clones. Where compared with another copy, unresolved V genes explain less than half of these, and the others have no known cause. This sample lists just under 65,000 clones; more than 95% were detected once. The ten largest make up 0.38% of the sample. The source was peripheral blood, collected at surgery. The receptor set was obtained from a boy younger than two with focal cortical dysplasia and intractable seizures.

V is TRBV4-1 and J is TRBJ1-5; no firm D call. Germline V gives CDR1 MGHRA, CDR2 YSYEKL. The CDR3 is 14 residues long. V shed 7 bases and J shed 1 base, with 11 bases lying between them. CDR3 nucleotides: TGCGCCAGCACCGTAGACCCAAGCAATCAGCCCCAGCATTTT. Protein sequence: CASTVDPSNQPQHF.

This clone was observed a single time. This chain uses TRBV27 with TRBJ2-7; 9 nucleotides match TRBD1. Germline CDR1 reads MNHEY; CDR2 reads SMNVEV (reference sequence). V shed 6 bases and J 5 bases; nucleotides not matched to a gene: 8. The CDR3 length is 14 residues. CDR3 DNA: TGTGCCAGCAGACGAGGGACAGGGTGGAACGAGCAGTACTTC. Its protein product is CASRRGTGWNEQYF.

The chain has TRBV5-6 and TRBJ2-7; D not resolved. Germline CDR1 is SGHDT and CDR2 is YYEEEE. The V end was cut by 0 bases, the J end by 5 bases, with 12 bases between. The CDR3 is 14 amino acids. CDR3 residues: CASSLGTPPNEQYF. The CDR3 bases are TGTGCCAGCAGCTTGGGTACCCCACCCAACGAGCAGTACTTC. Based on the CDR3 plus reference TRBV5-6 and TRBJ2-7, the full variable domain is DAGVTQSPTHLIKTRGQQVTLRCSPKSGHDTVSWYQQALGQGPQFIFQYYEEEERQRGNFPDRFSGHQFPNYSSELNVNALLLGDSALYLCASSLGTPPNEQYFGPGTRLTVT.

The chain links TRBV6-5 to TRBJ2-4, with D possibly being TRBD1 or TRBD2 (6 bases each). Germline CDR1 is MNHEY and CDR2 is SVGAGI. The CDR3 is 13 amino acids. The germline V and J ends were trimmed by 4 bases and 8 bases, with 12 bases remaining between them. CDR3 loop: CASSSYREDIQYF. In DNA, the CDR3 is TGTGCCAGCAGTTCCTACAGGGAGGACATTCAGTACTTC.

This clone was seen only once. This chain joins TRBV9 and TRBJ2-2; 11 bases fit TRBD1. The CDR3 is 16 residues long. Germline lookup yields CDR1 SGDLS and CDR2 YYNGEE. V dropped 4 bases and J dropped 4; count of bases not matched to a gene: 6. CDR3 coding DNA: TGTGCCAGCAGCCCACGGACAGGGGGCAGCACCGGGGAGCTGTTTTTT. Its protein is CASSPRTGGSTGELFF. Full variable domain (rest looked up from reference TRBV9 and TRBJ2-2): DSGVTQTPKHLITATGQRVTLRCSPRSGDLSVYWYQQSLDQGLQFLIQYYNGEERAKGNILERFSAQQFPDLHSELNLSSLELGDSALYFCASSPRTGGSTGELFFGEGSRLTVL.

The rearrangement uses TRBV27 and TRBJ1-5; D possibly corresponds to TRBD1 (6 bases). V lost 6 bases, J lost 0 bases, and 12 bases lay in between. The CDR3 spans 15 residues. The germline V gene has CDR1 MNHEY and CDR2 SMNVEV (reference sequence). CDR3 sequence (DNA): TGTGCCAGCAGAGGAGGACAGAATAGCAATCAGCCCCAGCATTTT. Translating gives CASRGGQNSNQPQHF.

The V gene is TRBV19, the J gene TRBJ2-2; 14 nucleotides agree with TRBD2. The V segment lost 9 bases and the J segment 9 bases; nucleotides outside the gene matches: 6. This CDR3 contains 14 residues. Germline values: CDR1 LNHDA, CDR2 SQIVND (reference sequence). This chain's CDR3 is CASKTSGGVRELFF. The DNA of the CDR3 is TGTGCCAGCAAGACTAGCGGGGGGGTGAGGGAGCTGTTTTTT. The complete variable domain, with remaining parts taken from reference TRBV19 and TRBJ2-2, reads DGGITQSPKYLFRKEGQNVTLSCEQNLNHDAMYWYRQDPGQGLRLIYYSQIVNDFQKGDIAEGYSVSREKKESFPLTVTSAQKNPTAFYLCASKTSGGVRELFFGEGSRLTVL.

The V and J genes are TRBV7-5 and TRBJ2-7. TRBV7-5 is listed as a pseudogene. This CDR3 has 16 amino acids. CDR3 in amino acids: CVRSSHGAPSPYEQYF. The DNA of the CDR3 is TGTGTCAGAAGCTCCCACGGGGCCCCTTCACCCTACGAGCAGTACTTC.

This clone was recorded once. V is TRBV6-5 and J is TRBJ2-1; D is uncertain. With 11 bases removed from V and 6 bases from J, the gap between germline ends came to 11 bases. This CDR3 region has 11 residues. Germline-derived CDR1 and CDR2 are MNHEY and SVGAGI. DNA for the CDR3: TGTGCCTCCATCTTAGGCAATGAGCAGTTCTTC. It specifies CASILGNEQFF.

The chain uses TRBV4-1 and TRBJ1-5; tentative D call: TRBD1 (5 bases). V lost 1 base to trimming and J lost 1 base, with 26 bases between them. The CDR3 consists of 21 residues. Looked up from germline, CDR1 is MGHRA and CDR2 is YSYEKL. The CDR3 loop is CASSQGNWVGVDAGSNQPQHF. CDR3 coding DNA: TGCGCCAGCAGCCAAGGGAATTGGGTAGGGGTCGATGCGGGAAGCAATCAGCCCCAGCATTTT.

This clone appeared once. The CDR3 spells CASSKAGGSNQPQHF. In nucleotides, the CDR3 is TGTGCCAGCTCAAAGGCAGGAGGAAGCAATCAGCCCCAGCATTTT. V and J are TRBV18 and TRBJ1-5; no reliable D call. The CDR3 is 15 amino acids. Germline CDR1 is KGHSH and CDR2 is LQKENI. V lost 5 bases to trimming and J lost 1 base, with 12 bases between them.

In DNA form, the CDR3 reads TGTGCCAGCAGCCAAATAGAGACCGGAGATACGCAGTATTTT. Translating it yields CASSQIETGDTQYF. The V and J genes are TRBV3-1 (or the pseudogene TRBV3-2) and TRBJ2-3; D remains unclear. CDR3 length: 14 amino acids. Germline V gene data show CDR1 as LGHDT and CDR2 as YNNKEL (reference sequence). The V gene lost 2 bases and the J gene lost 5 bases, with 11 bases spanning the gap.

This clone has just a few counts. The chain links TRBV7-9 to TRBJ2-2; a weak D match, TRBD1 (6 bases). This CDR3 is 16 amino acids long. CDR1 SEHNR and CDR2 FQNEAQ come from the germline V gene (reference sequence). Trimming took 3 bases from V and 3 from J, leaving 14 bases between them. CDR3 loop: CASSFLRDTYTGELFF. CDR3 nucleotide sequence: TGTGCCAGCAGCTTTTTACGGGACACTTACACCGGGGAGCTGTTTTTT.

The rearrangement links TRBV7-2 to TRBJ2-5; 12 bases are a match to TRBD1. The CDR3 is 17 amino acids. Trimming took 1 base from V and 5 from J; bases not matched to a gene: 8. CDR1 and CDR2 from the germline V gene are SGHTA and FQGNSA. The CDR3 region has the DNA TGTGCCAGCAGCTTAGTTGGGGGACAGGGGGCCGTGGAGACCCAGTACTTC. Residues: CASSLVGGQGAVETQYF.

The V call is TRBV5-1, the J call TRBJ1-3; 7 nucleotides line up with TRBD1. CDR1 is SGHRS and CDR2 is YFSETQ in the germline V gene. The CDR3 is 15 amino acids. Trimming removed 4 bases from V and 5 bases from J; junction bases left unmatched: 9. CDR3 region: CASSATGTERNTIYF. In nucleotides, the CDR3 is TGCGCCAGCAGCGCCACCGGGACAGAGAGAAACACCATATATTTT.

V and J are TRBV2 and TRBJ2-7; TRBD2 aligns across 7 bases. This CDR3 has 14 residues. Losses at the gene ends were 6 bases for V and 5 bases for J; bases not matched to a gene: 10. Looked up from germline, CDR1 is SNHLY and CDR2 is FYNNEI. The CDR3 reads CASSGTKGFDEQYF. The CDR3 bases are TGTGCCAGCAGCGGGACTAAGGGCTTCGACGAGCAGTACTTC. The complete variable domain, with remaining parts taken from reference TRBV2 and TRBJ2-7, reads EPEVTQTPSHQVTQMGQEVILRCVPISNHLYFYWYRQILGQKVEFLVSFYNNEISEKSEIFDDQFSVERPDGSNFTLKIRSTKLEDSAMYFCASSGTKGFDEQYFGPGTRLTVT.

The table lists this clone with a count of one. This chain uses TRBV10-3 with TRBJ1-1; no definite D call. The V gene's germline CDR1 is ENHRY and CDR2 SYGVKD. V dropped 4 bases and J dropped 7 bases, with 16 bases sitting between them. This CDR3 has 14 residues. CDR3 sequence (DNA): TGTGCCATCAGTGCCGGGTCAAAAGGCCTTGAAGCTTTCTTT. Translated, it gives CAISAGSKGLEAFF.

This chain uses TRBV6-5 with TRBJ1-1; 10 bases are shared with TRBD1. This CDR3 is built from 13 residues. From germline, CDR1 is MNHEY and CDR2 SVGAGI. V was pared by 2 bases and J by 10 bases, with 4 bases of the junction left unmatched. CDR3 nucleotide sequence: TGTGCCAGCAGTTACACGGACAGGGGGGCAGCTTTCTTT. Protein sequence: CASSYTDRGAAFF.

This clone was detected a few times. CDR3: CASSSLKNTEAFF. Written as DNA, the CDR3 is TGTGCCAGCAGCTCCCTGAAGAACACTGAAGCTTTCTTT. The chain combines TRBV7-9 with TRBJ1-1, with D hard to call. V was shortened by 4 bases and J by 1 base, with 7 bases between the two germline ends. The germline V gene has CDR1 SEHNR and CDR2 FQNEAQ (reference sequence). CDR3 size: 13 residues.

The CDR3 bases are TGCGCCAGCAGCTCTCAGGGGTTTGAAGCTTTCTTT. Translating it yields CASSSQGFEAFF. The rearrangement joins TRBV5-1 to TRBJ1-1, with a weak D call TRBD1 (6 bases). This CDR3 comprises 12 residues. V gave up 3 bases and J gave up 7 bases, with 10 bases separating them. Germline V gene lookup returns CDR1 SGHRS and CDR2 YFSETQ.

The chain couples TRBV5-1 to TRBJ2-3; D may correspond to TRBD1 or TRBD2 (5 bases each). Trimming removed 7 bases from V and 1 base from J, with 10 bases in between. This CDR3 has 13 residues. Germline lookup yields CDR1 SGHRS and CDR2 YFSETQ. CDR3 sequence reads: CASSGTGTDTQYF. The CDR3 DNA sequence: TGCGCCAGCTCCGGGACGGGCACAGATACGCAGTATTTT. The variable domain in full, with the rest retrieved from reference TRBV5-1 and TRBJ2-3, is KAGVTQTPRYLIKTRGQQVTLSCSPISGHRSVSWYQQTPGQGLQFLFEYFSETQRNKGNFPGRFSGRQFSNSRSEMNVSTLELGDSALYLCASSGTGTDTQYFGPGTRLTVL.

The chain couples TRBV4-1 to TRBJ2-3, with no clear D. The CDR3 has 15 amino acids. The germline gives CDR1 MGHRA, CDR2 YSYEKL. V shed 0 bases and J shed 3 bases, with 10 bases lying between them. CDR3 nucleotide sequence: TGCGCCAGCAGCCAAGATAAGCTGCAGACAGATACGCAGTATTTT. It specifies CASSQDKLQTDTQYF.

The CDR3 nucleotides read TGTGCCAGCAGTCACCCGGACGGCAGGCGTTCGGCCGAGCAGTACTTC. Translation: CASSHPDGRRSAEQYF. The chain is built from TRBV9 and TRBJ2-7; D is uncertain. Trimming removed 5 bases at V and 6 bases at J, with 24 bases between. The CDR3 sequence is 16 residues long. Per germline, CDR1 SGDLS and CDR2 YYNGEE. The full variable domain, rest sourced from reference TRBV9 and TRBJ2-7, is DSGVTQTPKHLITATGQRVTLRCSPRSGDLSVYWYQQSLDQGLQFLIQYYNGEERAKGNILERFSAQQFPDLHSELNLSSLELGDSALYFCASSHPDGRRSAEQYFGPGTRLTVT.